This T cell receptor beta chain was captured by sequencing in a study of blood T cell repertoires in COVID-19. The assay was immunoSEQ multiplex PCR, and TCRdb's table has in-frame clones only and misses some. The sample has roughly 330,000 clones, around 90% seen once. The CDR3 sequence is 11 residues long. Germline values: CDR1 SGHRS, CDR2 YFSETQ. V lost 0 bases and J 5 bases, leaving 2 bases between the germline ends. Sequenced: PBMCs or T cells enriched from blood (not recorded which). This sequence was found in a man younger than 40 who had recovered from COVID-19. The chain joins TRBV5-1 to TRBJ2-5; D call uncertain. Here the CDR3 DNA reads TGCGCCAGCAGCTTGGCGGAGACCCAGTACTTC. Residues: CASSLAETQYF.